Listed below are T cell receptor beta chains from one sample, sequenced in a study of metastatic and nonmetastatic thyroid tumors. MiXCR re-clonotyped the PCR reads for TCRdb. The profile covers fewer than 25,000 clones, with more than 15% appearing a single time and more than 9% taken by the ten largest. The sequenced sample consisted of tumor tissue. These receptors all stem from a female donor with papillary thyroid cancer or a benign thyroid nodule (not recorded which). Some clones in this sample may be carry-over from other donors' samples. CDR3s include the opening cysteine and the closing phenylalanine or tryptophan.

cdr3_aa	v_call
CASSLALDVRNIQYF	TRBV12-3/TRBV12-4
CASMDPGHSSYEQYF	TRBV2
CASGDSGDTQYF	TRBV10-1
CASRPGLATYEQYF	TRBV2
CAISDRGGMSEAFF	TRBV10-3
CASRGPGFGDTQYF	TRBV2
CASLVAGAGGNEQFF	TRBV12-3/TRBV12-4
CASSLLAGGFGSTDTQYF	TRBV19
CASSSGRVAGGRNEQFF	TRBV7-3
CSVAQGKLAYGYTF	TRBV29-1
CASSPTGYEQYF	TRBV18
CASSPTGQGTFSNYGYTF	TRBV3-1
CASSLDPTSVHSGANVLTF	TRBV5-4
CASSPGGPHSYEQYF	TRBV13
CSARNGGVASNQPQHF	TRBV20-1
CASRRTGGIEETQYF	TRBV6-1
CASSSTGSSGANVLTF	TRBV6-2/TRBV6-3
CAWRRAYEQYF	TRBV30
CASSKPGGLETQYF	TRBV7-6
CSVAQGGTYYGYTF	TRBV29-1
CSARDRTGTMNTEAFF	TRBV20-1
CSVRQGAGNQPQHF	TRBV20-1